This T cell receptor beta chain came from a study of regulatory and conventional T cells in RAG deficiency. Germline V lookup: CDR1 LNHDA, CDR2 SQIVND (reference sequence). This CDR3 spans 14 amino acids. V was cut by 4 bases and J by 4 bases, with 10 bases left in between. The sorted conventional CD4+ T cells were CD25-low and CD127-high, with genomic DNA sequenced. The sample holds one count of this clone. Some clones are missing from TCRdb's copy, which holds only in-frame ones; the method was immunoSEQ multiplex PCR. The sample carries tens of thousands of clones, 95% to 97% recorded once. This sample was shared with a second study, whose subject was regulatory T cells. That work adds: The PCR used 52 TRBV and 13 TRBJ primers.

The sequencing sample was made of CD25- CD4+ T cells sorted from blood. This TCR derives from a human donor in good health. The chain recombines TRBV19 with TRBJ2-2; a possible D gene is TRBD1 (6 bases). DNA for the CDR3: TGTGCCAGTAGTAAGGGACAACCCACCGGGGAGCTGTTTTTT. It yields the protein CASSKGQPTGELFF.